A single sample is the source of the 5 T cell receptor beta chains below, sequenced in a study of T cell changes during pregnancy in multiple sclerosis. Generated by immunoSEQ multiplex PCR, the TCRdb table keeps only in-frame clones and is missing some. The table has about 41,000 clones, roughly 90% seen once. Sequenced here: CD8+ T cells from peripheral blood mononuclear cells, sampled in the third trimester of pregnancy. Receptors were obtained from a female donor with multiple sclerosis, enrolled in a pregnancy study.

The chain combines TRBV6-5 with TRBJ2-1; 7 bases match TRBD2. Germline V CDR1 and CDR2: MNHEY, SVGAGI. Unmatched junction bases numbered 4, after V lost 3 bases and J lost 2 bases. The CDR3 covers 15 residues. Written as DNA, the CDR3 is TGTGCCAGCAGTTATGCGGGAGAGGCCTACAATGAGCAGTTCTTC. Amino acid sequence: CASSYAGEAYNEQFF.

V usage is TRBV4-3 and J usage is TRBJ1-5, with a possible D match to TRBD1 (5 bases). With 1 base removed from V and 5 bases from J, the gap between germline ends came to 9 bases. Germline V lookup: CDR1 LGHNA, CDR2 YSLEER. The CDR3 extends over 14 amino acids. DNA of the CDR3: TGCGCCAGCAGCCAAGTTGAAGGGGATCAGCCCCAGCATTTT. It yields the protein CASSQVEGDQPQHF.

This chain links TRBV6-6 with TRBJ2-5; 11 nucleotides align to TRBD2. The CDR3 sequence is 14 residues long. The ends lost 5 bases at V and 5 bases at J; junction bases unmatched: 4. Germline V CDR1 and CDR2: MNHNY, SVGAGI (reference sequence). CDR3 sequence (DNA): TGTGCCAGCAGTCGAATAGCGGGAGGGGAGACCCAGTACTTC. Its protein product is CASSRIAGGETQYF.

V gene TRBV29-1 combines with J gene TRBJ2-5; no reliable D call. The CDR3 is made up of 11 amino acids. The V and J ends lost 2 bases and 3 bases respectively, with 4 bases between them. Germline CDR1 SQVTM, CDR2 ANQGSEA. The CDR3 region is CSVETEETQYF. For the CDR3, the DNA is TGCAGCGTTGAAACAGAAGAGACCCAGTACTTC.

This rearrangement joins TRBV5-1 to TRBJ2-1; TRBD2 aligns across 11 bases. This CDR3 region has 16 residues. Per germline, CDR1 SGHRS and CDR2 YFSETQ. V gave up 3 bases and J gave up 5 bases; unmatched junction bases: 7. The CDR3 sequence: CASSWGETSGDNEQFF. In nucleotides, the CDR3 is TGCGCCAGCAGCTGGGGGGAGACTAGCGGGGACAATGAGCAGTTCTTC. Full variable domain (remainder filled in from reference TRBV5-1 and TRBJ2-1): KAGVTQTPRYLIKTRGQQVTLSCSPISGHRSVSWYQQTPGQGLQFLFEYFSETQRNKGNFPGRFSGRQFSNSRSEMNVSTLELGDSALYLCASSWGETSGDNEQFFGPGTRLTVL.